This T cell receptor (beta chain) originates from a study of shared clonotypes between healthy human individuals. Study background: The cohort had two women and a few men, ages 18 to 49.

In the study's own analysis: Filtering differed, since immunoSEQ gave only junction sequences and no quality scores. Libraries were prepared by immunoSEQ multiplex PCR; TCRdb keeps only in-frame clonotypes and omits some of them. V, J and clone size reflect that table, while D and trimming were determined from the DNA. The sample carries 450,000 to 500,000 clones, around 80% recorded once. Around 100 million PBMCs went into genomic DNA for unsorted samples. V was cut by 2 bases and J by 2 bases, with 12 bases left in between. The CDR3 is made up of 16 amino acids. CDR1 is SGHAT, CDR2 FQNNGV, per germline.

What was sequenced was PBMCs. The receptor was derived from a woman aged 40 to 55 in good health. Some clones in this sample may be carry-over from other donors' samples. The V gene is TRBV11-2, the J gene TRBJ2-2, with D possibly being TRBD2 (5 bases). This chain's CDR3 is CASSLLSGKNTGELFF. The CDR3 DNA is TGTGCCAGCAGCTTATTATCCGGGAAAAACACCGGGGAGCTGTTTTTT. The full variable domain, in which reference TRBV11-2 and TRBJ2-2 provide the parts outside the CDR3, is EAGVAQSPRYKIIEKRQSVAFWCNPISGHATLYWYQQILGQGPKLLIQFQNNGVVDDSQLPKDRFSAERLKGVDSTLKIQPAKLEDSAVYLCASSLLSGKNTGELFFGEGSRLTVL.